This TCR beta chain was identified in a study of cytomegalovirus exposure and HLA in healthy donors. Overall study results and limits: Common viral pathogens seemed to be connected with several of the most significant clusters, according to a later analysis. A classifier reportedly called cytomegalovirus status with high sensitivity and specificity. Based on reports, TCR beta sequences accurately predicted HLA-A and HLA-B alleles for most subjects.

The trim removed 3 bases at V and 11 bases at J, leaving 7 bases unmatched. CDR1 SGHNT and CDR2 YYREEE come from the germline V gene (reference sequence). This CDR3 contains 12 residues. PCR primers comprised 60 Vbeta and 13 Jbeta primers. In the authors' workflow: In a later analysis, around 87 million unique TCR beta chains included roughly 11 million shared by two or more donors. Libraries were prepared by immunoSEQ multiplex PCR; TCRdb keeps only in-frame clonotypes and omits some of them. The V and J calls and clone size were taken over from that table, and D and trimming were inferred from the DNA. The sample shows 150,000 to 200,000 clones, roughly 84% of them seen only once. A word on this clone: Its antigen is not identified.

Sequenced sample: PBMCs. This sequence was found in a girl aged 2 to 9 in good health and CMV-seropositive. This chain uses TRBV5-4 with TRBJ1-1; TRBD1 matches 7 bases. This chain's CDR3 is CASSSGQALAFF. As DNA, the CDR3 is TGTGCCAGCAGCTCAGGACAGGCGTTGGCTTTCTTT.